This T cell receptor beta chain was profiled in a study of blood T cell repertoires in COVID-19. Study in general: Sample material is recorded as cDNA or gDNA derived from T cells, B-cell-depleted T cells, or PBMCs.

The CDR3 runs to 14 residues. Trimming left V 5 bases short and J 2 bases short, with 12 bases between. Germline V gene sequence: CDR1 MDHEN, CDR2 SYDVKM. Produced via immunoSEQ multiplex PCR; TCRdb's table is partial and in-frame only. The sample consists of 250,000 to 300,000 clones, approximately 85% of them appearing once. Sequenced sample: PBMCs or T cells enriched from blood (not recorded which). The sequence derives from a woman aged 50 to 60 who had recovered from COVID-19. The V call is TRBV28, the J call TRBJ1-2, with unresolved D. The CDR3 DNA follows: TGTGCCAGCAGTCTCCTAGACTGGAACTATGGCTACACCTTC. Encoded protein: CASSLLDWNYGYTF.